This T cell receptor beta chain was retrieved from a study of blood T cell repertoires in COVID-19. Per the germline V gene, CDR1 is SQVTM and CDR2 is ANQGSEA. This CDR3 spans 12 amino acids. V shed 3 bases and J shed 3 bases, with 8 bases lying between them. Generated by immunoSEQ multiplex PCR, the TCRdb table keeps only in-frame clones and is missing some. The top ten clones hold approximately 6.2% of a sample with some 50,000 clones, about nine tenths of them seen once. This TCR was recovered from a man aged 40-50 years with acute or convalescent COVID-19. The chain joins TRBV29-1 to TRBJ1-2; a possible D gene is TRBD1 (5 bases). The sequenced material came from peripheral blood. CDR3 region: CSVDDRHYGYTF. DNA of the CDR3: TGCAGCGTTGACGACAGACACTATGGCTACACCTTC.